This T cell receptor (beta chain) appears in the sequencing data of a study of CD8+CD57+ T cells in acquired aplastic anemia. About the study: Average DNA yield from sorted CD4+ and CD8+ cells was approximately 3 ug. Broader study findings: Patients and controls had in common approximately 29 CD8+ CDR3 sequences.

The length of the CDR3 is 14 residues. After removal of 6 bases from V and 7 bases from J, the junction contained 8 bases not matched to a gene. The germline gives CDR1 MDHEN, CDR2 SYDVKM. Patients selected for sequencing had displayed CD8+CD57+ cell expansion by flow cytometry. The cohort consisted entirely of patients having severe acquired aplastic anemia. None of the patients had been given any therapy when their blood was sampled. The template used for profiling TCR beta VDJ and CDR3 was genomic DNA. One entry per CDR3 protein, called by TCRdb with MiXCR from the reads. The table has some 160,000 distinct CDR3 sequences, around half seen once. About this clonotype itself: What it binds is unknown.

The rearrangement links TRBV28 to TRBJ1-4; 7 nucleotides agree with TRBD1. The material sequenced was sorted CD4+, CD8+, or CD8+CD57+ T cells (not recorded which) from PBMCs. The origin of this receptor is a human donor with aplastic anemia. The chain's CDR3 is CASRTPGGTEKLFF. CDR3 sequence (DNA): TGTGCCAGCAGGACTCCAGGGGGAACTGAAAAACTGTTTTTT. The full variable domain, its missing parts supplied by reference TRBV28 and TRBJ1-4, is DVKVTQSSRYLVKRTGEKVFLECVQDMDHENMFWYRQDPGLGLRLIYFSYDVKMKEKGDIPEGYSVSREKKERFSLILESASTNQTSMYLCASRTPGGTEKLFFGSGTQLSVL.